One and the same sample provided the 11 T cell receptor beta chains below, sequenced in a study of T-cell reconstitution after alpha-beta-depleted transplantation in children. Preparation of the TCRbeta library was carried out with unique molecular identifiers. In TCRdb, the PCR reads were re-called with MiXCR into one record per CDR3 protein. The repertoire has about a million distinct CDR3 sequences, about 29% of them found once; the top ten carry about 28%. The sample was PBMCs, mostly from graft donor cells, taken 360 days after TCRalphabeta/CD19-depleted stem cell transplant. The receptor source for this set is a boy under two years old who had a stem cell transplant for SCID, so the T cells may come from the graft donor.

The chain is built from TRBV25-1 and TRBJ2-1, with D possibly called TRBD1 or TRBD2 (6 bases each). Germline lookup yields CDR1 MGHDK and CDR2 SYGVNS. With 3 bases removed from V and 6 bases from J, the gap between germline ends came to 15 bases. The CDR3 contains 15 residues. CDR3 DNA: TGTGCCAGCAGTGATGGGGGGCGGCCGGGCAATGAGCAGTTCTTC. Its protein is CASSDGGRPGNEQFF.

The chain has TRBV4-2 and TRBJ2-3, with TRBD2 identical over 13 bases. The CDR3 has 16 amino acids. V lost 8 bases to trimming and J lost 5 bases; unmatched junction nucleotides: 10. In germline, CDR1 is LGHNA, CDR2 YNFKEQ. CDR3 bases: TGTGCCAGCTGCGGGGGGCGGACTAGCGGGGGAGATACGCAGTATTTT. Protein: CASCGGRTSGGDTQYF.

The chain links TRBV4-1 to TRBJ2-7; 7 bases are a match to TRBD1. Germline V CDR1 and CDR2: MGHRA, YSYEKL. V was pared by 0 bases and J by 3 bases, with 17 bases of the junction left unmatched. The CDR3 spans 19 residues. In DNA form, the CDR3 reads TGCGCCAGCAGCCAAGATATGCTCCCCACAGGGGAAGTTGACTACGAGCAGTACTTC. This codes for CASSQDMLPTGEVDYEQYF.

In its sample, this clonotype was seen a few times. The CDR3 loop reads CASSVPRDADTQYF. The CDR3 region has the DNA TGTGCCAGCAGCGTTCCTCGGGACGCAGATACGCAGTATTTT. The chain carries TRBV9 and TRBJ2-3; possibly TRBD1 or TRBD2 for D (5 bases each). The V and J ends lost 2 bases and 4 bases respectively, with 11 bases between them. Germline V gene sequence: CDR1 SGDLS, CDR2 YYNGEE. The CDR3 spans 14 residues. The entire variable domain, with the rest obtained from reference TRBV9 and TRBJ2-3, is as follows: DSGVTQTPKHLITATGQRVTLRCSPRSGDLSVYWYQQSLDQGLQFLIQYYNGEERAKGNILERFSAQQFPDLHSELNLSSLELGDSALYFCASSVPRDADTQYFGPGTRLTVL.

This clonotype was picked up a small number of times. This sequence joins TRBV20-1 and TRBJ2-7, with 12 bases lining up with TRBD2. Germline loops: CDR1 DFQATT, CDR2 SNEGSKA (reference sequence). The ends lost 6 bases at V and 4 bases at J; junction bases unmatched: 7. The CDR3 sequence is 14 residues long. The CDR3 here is CSARTSGTDYEQYF. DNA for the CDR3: TGCAGTGCACGGACTAGCGGGACCGATTACGAGCAGTACTTC.

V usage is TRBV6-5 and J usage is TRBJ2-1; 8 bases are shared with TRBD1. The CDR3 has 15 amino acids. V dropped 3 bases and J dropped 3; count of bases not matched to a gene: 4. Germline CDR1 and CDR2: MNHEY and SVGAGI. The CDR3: CASSYSQGGYNEQFF. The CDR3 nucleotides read TGTGCCAGCAGTTATTCACAGGGGGGCTACAATGAGCAGTTCTTC.

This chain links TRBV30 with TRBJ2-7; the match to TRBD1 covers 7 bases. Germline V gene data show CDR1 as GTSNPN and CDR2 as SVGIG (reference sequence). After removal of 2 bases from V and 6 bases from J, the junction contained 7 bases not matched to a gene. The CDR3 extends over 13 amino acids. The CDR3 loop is CAWSFSRQGEQYF. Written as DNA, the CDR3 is TGTGCCTGGAGTTTTTCTAGACAGGGCGAGCAGTACTTC.

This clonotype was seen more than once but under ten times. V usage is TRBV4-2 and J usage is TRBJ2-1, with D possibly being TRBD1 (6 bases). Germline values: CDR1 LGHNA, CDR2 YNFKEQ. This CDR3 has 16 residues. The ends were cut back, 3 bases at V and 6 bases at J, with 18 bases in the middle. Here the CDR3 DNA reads TGTGCCAGCAGCCAGCAGGGGATAGGGACGACCAATGAGCAGTTCTTC. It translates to CASSQQGIGTTNEQFF.

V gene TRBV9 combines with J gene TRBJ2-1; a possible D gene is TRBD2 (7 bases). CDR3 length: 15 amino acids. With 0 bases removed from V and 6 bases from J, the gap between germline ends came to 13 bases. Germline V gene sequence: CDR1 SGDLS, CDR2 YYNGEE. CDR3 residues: CASSVVGGGFNEQFF. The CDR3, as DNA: TGTGCCAGCAGCGTAGTTGGGGGGGGCTTCAATGAGCAGTTCTTC. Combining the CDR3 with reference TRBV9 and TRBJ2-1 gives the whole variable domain DSGVTQTPKHLITATGQRVTLRCSPRSGDLSVYWYQQSLDQGLQFLIQYYNGEERAKGNILERFSAQQFPDLHSELNLSSLELGDSALYFCASSVVGGGFNEQFFGPGTRLTVL.

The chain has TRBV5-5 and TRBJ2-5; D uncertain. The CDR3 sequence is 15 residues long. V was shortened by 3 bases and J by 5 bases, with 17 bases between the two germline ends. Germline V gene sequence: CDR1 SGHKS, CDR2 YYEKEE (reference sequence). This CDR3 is CASSSNFGQPETQYF. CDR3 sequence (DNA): TGTGCCAGCAGCTCTAATTTTGGGCAGCCGGAGACCCAGTACTTC.

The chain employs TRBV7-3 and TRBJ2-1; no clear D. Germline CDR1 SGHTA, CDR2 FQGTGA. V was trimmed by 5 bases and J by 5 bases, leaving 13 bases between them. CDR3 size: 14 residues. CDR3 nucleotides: TGTGCCAGCAGCCCAACTCCAGCCCACAATGAGCAGTTCTTC. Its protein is CASSPTPAHNEQFF.